This entry lists 8 T cell receptor beta chains sequenced from one sample in a study of blood T cells in healthy people across ages. A second about 7 to 11 cycle PCR used barcoded and J-beta primers. TCRdb analysed the 5' RACE reads with MiXCR anew, one entry per CDR3 protein. This table holds around 1,000,000 distinct CDR3 sequences, almost 25% found once. The same specimen was also included in a second study, on T cells of mothers and their children.

Sequenced input: blood. Receptors were obtained from a girl aged 2 to 10 in good health.

The chain links TRBV5-5 to TRBJ2-5; D perhaps matches TRBD1 (5 bases). The DNA end is a closer match to TRBJ2-7, so the J assignment may be wrong. Germline CDR1 reads SGHKS; CDR2 reads YYEKEE (reference sequence). CDR3 size: 15 residues. The CDR3 reads CASSPNFDRAYEQYF. In DNA form, the CDR3 reads TGTGCCAGCAGCCCCAATTTTGACAGAGCCTACGAGCAGTACTTC.

For this clonotype: Relative to the germline gene, one junction end is altered; a read error may explain this. The chain is built from TRBV7-8 and TRBJ2-6, with no clear D. This CDR3 has 18 residues. CDR1 is SGHVS and CDR2 is FQNEAQ in the germline V gene. The CDR3 DNA follows: TGTGCCAGCAGCTTATTAACAGCAACCCTCTCTGCGGCCAACGTCCTGACTTTC. Its protein is CASSLLTATLSAANVLTF.

This clonotype has only a few counts. V usage is TRBV7-8 and J usage is TRBJ2-3; the match to TRBD2 covers 7 bases. Germline V lookup: CDR1 SGHVS, CDR2 FQNEAQ. The J segment lost 2 bases and the V segment lost 6 bases, leaving 14 bases of the junction unmatched. This CDR3 has 17 amino acids. CDR3 amino acids: CASSLFPGAGATDTQYF. As DNA, the CDR3 is TGTGCCAGCAGTTTATTTCCGGGCGCGGGAGCCACAGATACGCAGTATTTT.

This clonotype has a handful of counts. The CDR3 nucleotides read TGTGCCAGCACCAGGACAGGGGGTAGGGATCAGCCCCAGCATTTT. This sequence encodes CASTRTGGRDQPQHF. The chain combines TRBV28 with TRBJ1-5; TRBD1 matches 10 bases. The CDR3 covers 15 residues. Germline assignment: CDR1 MDHEN and CDR2 SYDVKM. Unmatched junction bases numbered 8, after V lost 7 bases and J lost 5 bases.

The chain recombines TRBV7-9 with TRBJ1-4; maybe TRBD1 (6 bases). Germline values: CDR1 SEHNR, CDR2 FQNEAQ (reference sequence). Trimming took 3 bases from V and 7 from J, leaving 12 bases between them. The CDR3 contains 14 residues. The CDR3 spells CASSFVQGTEKLFF. In DNA form, the CDR3 reads TGTGCCAGCAGCTTTGTTCAGGGGACTGAAAAACTGTTTTTT.

The J gene is TRBJ2-7, the V gene TRBV6-2 or TRBV6-3; the D gene is possibly TRBD1 (6 bases). The CDR3 spans 13 residues. The germline CDR1 and CDR2 sequences are MNHEY and SVGEGT. V was clipped by 8 bases and J by 0 bases, with 11 bases between them. The DNA of the CDR3 is TGTGCCAGCTTTCAGGGGAGCTCCTACGAGCAGTACTTC. The encoded protein is CASFQGSSYEQYF.

This clonotype occurred once. This chain links TRBV29-1 with TRBJ1-4, with TRBD1 matching over 7 bases. CDR3 length equals 14 residues. The V and J ends lost 3 bases and 8 bases, in that order; junction bases with no gene match: 9. Germline V gene lookup returns CDR1 SQVTM and CDR2 ANQGSEA. The CDR3 here is CSVDAGTAGEKLFF. The DNA for the CDR3 is TGCAGCGTTGACGCCGGGACAGCGGGAGAAAAACTGTTTTTT.

This clonotype occurred a few times. V and J are TRBV4-1 and TRBJ2-3; TRBD2 is a possible D gene (5 bases). Germline-derived CDR1 and CDR2 are MGHRA and YSYEKL. This CDR3 contains 16 residues. The ends were cut back, 3 bases at V and 3 bases at J, with 16 bases in the middle. CDR3 amino acids: CASSQVVGEVTDTQYF. CDR3 sequence (DNA): TGCGCCAGCAGCCAGGTTGTGGGAGAGGTGACAGATACGCAGTATTTT.